This passage covers 20 T cell receptor beta chains from one sample sequenced in a study of post-analysis software for immune sequencing data. General observations from the study: Roughly five TRBV segments, including TRBV5-6, TRBV5-1 and TRBV20-1, were more frequent in patients than controls.

The library was made from cDNA and included unique molecular identifiers. In TCRdb, the PCR reads were re-called with MiXCR into one record per CDR3 protein. The data show roughly 600,000 distinct CDR3 sequences, roughly 45% seen once. Antigens of these TCRs are unknown. Sequences were obtained from blood. Receptors were obtained from a girl aged 5 to 17 with multiple sclerosis.

This clonotype was detected once. The chain joins TRBV7-2 to TRBJ2-1; D could derive from TRBD1 or TRBD2 (5 bases each). This CDR3 contains 16 residues. CDR1 and CDR2 (germline): SGHTA, FQGNSA. Between the trimmed V and J ends, which lost 4 bases and 9 bases, there was a span of 22 bases. CDR3 sequence: CASSSRTRDLRREQFF. The CDR3 DNA reads TGTGCCAGCAGCTCCCGCACCCGGGACCTCAGACGTGAGCAGTTCTTC.

CDR3 sequence reads: CASSQSTRYEQYF. CDR3 sequence (DNA): TGCGCCAGCAGCCAGTCGACTAGATACGAGCAGTACTTC. The genes are TRBV4-1 and TRBJ2-7; possibly TRBD2 for D (6 bases). The CDR3 runs to 13 residues. Germline-derived CDR1 and CDR2 are MGHRA and YSYEKL. Trimming took 3 bases from V and 4 from J, leaving 10 bases between them.

The chain couples TRBV25-1 to TRBJ2-2; no definite D call. Germline loops: CDR1 MGHDK, CDR2 SYGVNS. The CDR3 has 13 amino acids. The germline V and J ends were trimmed by 6 bases and 3 bases, with 8 bases remaining between them. The CDR3 reads CASSYIYTGELFF. The DNA of the CDR3 is TGTGCCAGCAGCTACATCTACACCGGGGAGCTGTTTTTT.

The CDR3 is CASSDRPYEQYF. The CDR3 DNA reads as TGTGCCAGCAGTGACCGACCTTACGAGCAGTACTTC. The chain uses TRBV6-4 and TRBJ2-7; D unresolved. V was trimmed by 2 bases and J by 4 bases, leaving 6 bases between them. The CDR3 is 12 residues long. The germline CDR1 and CDR2 sequences are MRHNA and SNTAGT.

In DNA, the CDR3 is TGCAGTGCTAGTAGGGGCGGAGTGCACGAGCAGTACTTC. It yields the protein CSASRGGVHEQYF. The chain couples TRBV20-1 to TRBJ2-7; the D gene is possibly TRBD1 (5 bases). Trimming took 3 bases from V and 5 from J, leaving 14 bases between them. The germline V gene encodes CDR1 DFQATT and CDR2 SNEGSKA (reference sequence). The CDR3 consists of 13 residues.

The J gene is TRBJ2-5, the V gene TRBV5-5; the match to TRBD2 covers 14 bases. The J segment lost 2 bases and the V segment lost 4 bases, leaving 7 bases of the junction unmatched. The CDR3 is 17 residues long. Germline V CDR1 and CDR2: SGHKS, YYEKEE (reference sequence). CDR3 sequence: CASSPGTSGGLQETQYF. As DNA, the CDR3 is TGTGCCAGCAGCCCCGGGACTAGCGGGGGCCTACAAGAGACCCAGTACTTC.

This clonotype was detected a few times. The chain links TRBV20-1 to TRBJ1-1; no clear D. The germline CDR1 and CDR2 sequences are DFQATT and SNEGSKA (reference sequence). V lost 6 bases and J 8 bases, leaving 13 bases between the germline ends. The CDR3 totals 11 residues. CDR3 protein: CSADQLLEAFF. In DNA form, the CDR3 reads TGCAGTGCCGACCAGCTGCTGGAAGCTTTCTTT.

The chain couples TRBV28 to TRBJ1-1, with D possibly matching TRBD1 (5 bases). The CDR3 has 14 residues. CDR1 MDHEN and CDR2 SYDVKM come from the germline V gene. Trimming shortened V by 8 bases and J by 0 bases, and 13 bases separated the two germline ends. CDR3 nucleotides: TGTGCCAGCGGACAAGCCTTGATGAACACTGAAGCTTTCTTT. Translated: CASGQALMNTEAFF.

V and J are TRBV13 and TRBJ2-3, with 13 positions matching TRBD2. The V segment lost 3 bases and the J segment 4 bases; nucleotides outside the gene matches: 19. The CDR3 consists of 21 residues. Looked up from germline, CDR1 is PRHDT and CDR2 is FYEKMQ (reference sequence). CDR3: CASSFCRITSGRALGADTQYF. The CDR3 nucleotides are TGTGCCAGCAGCTTCTGTAGGATTACTAGCGGGAGGGCCCTCGGGGCAGATACGCAGTATTTT.

The gene calls are TRBV6-6 and TRBJ1-1; TRBD1 matches 7 bases. J lost 11 bases, V lost 7 bases, and 10 bases had no gene match. Germline V lookup: CDR1 MNHNY, CDR2 SVGAGI (reference sequence). The CDR3 is 12 residues long. CDR3 protein: CASTEQDRTAFF. The DNA of the CDR3 is TGTGCCAGCACCGAACAGGACAGGACGGCTTTCTTT.

The rearrangement links TRBV27 to TRBJ1-2, with D hard to call. With 2 bases removed from V and 4 bases from J, the gap between germline ends came to 8 bases. This CDR3 region has 13 residues. In germline, CDR1 is MNHEY, CDR2 SMNVEV (reference sequence). The CDR3 region is CASSLRPFYGYTF. The CDR3 region has the DNA TGTGCCAGCAGTTTAAGACCATTCTATGGCTACACCTTC.

This rearrangement joins TRBV9 to TRBJ1-1; D gene unclear. Trimming took 4 bases from V and 8 from J, leaving 21 bases between them. Germline loops: CDR1 SGDLS, CDR2 YYNGEE. The length of the CDR3 is 15 residues. The CDR3 nucleotides read TGTGCCAGCAGCCCCGATGCGGGGAAACGGAGCGAAGCTTTCTTT. Amino acids: CASSPDAGKRSEAFF.

The sample holds a few counts of this clonotype. This sequence joins TRBV12-3 or TRBV12-4 and TRBJ1-1; no reliable D call. The CDR3 extends over 12 amino acids. Trimming took off 3 bases at V and 5 bases at J, with 7 bases between the two ends. The CDR3: CASSFSDTEAFF. The CDR3 bases are TGTGCCAGCAGTTTTTCCGATACTGAAGCTTTCTTT.

This clonotype was observed a handful of times. In nucleotides, the CDR3 is TGCAGTGCCCCAGGCCGGGACGGGACCTACGAGCAGTACTTC. Translated: CSAPGRDGTYEQYF. The V and J genes are TRBV20-1 and TRBJ2-7; D tentatively reads TRBD1 or TRBD2 (5 bases each). This CDR3 is 14 amino acids long. Trimming cost V 6 bases and J 2 bases, with 17 bases left between them. Germline CDR1 DFQATT, CDR2 SNEGSKA (reference sequence).

This chain uses TRBV11-2 with TRBJ2-3; TRBD1 matches at 11 bases. Germline values: CDR1 SGHAT, CDR2 FQNNGV. The CDR3 is 16 amino acids. J gave up 0 bases and V 5 bases, and 4 bases lay outside the gene matches. Here the CDR3 reads CASSSGQGASTDTQYF. The CDR3 bases are TGTGCCAGCAGCAGCGGACAGGGGGCCAGCACAGATACGCAGTATTTT.

As to this clonotype: The junction departs from germline at one end; a sequencing error may be responsible. V usage is TRBV12-3 or TRBV12-4 and J usage is TRBJ2-1; tentative D call: TRBD1 (6 bases). This CDR3 is 15 amino acids long. CDR3 in DNA: TGTGCCAGCAGACTACAGGGAGCCCCCCTCAATGGGCAGTTCTTC. This encodes CASRLQGAPLNGQFF.

Ten or more counts support this clonotype. This chain links TRBV11-1 with TRBJ2-7, with D unresolved. This CDR3 comprises 15 residues. Germline CDR1 SGHAT, CDR2 FQDESV (reference sequence). Trimming took 3 bases from V and 0 from J, leaving 12 bases between them. DNA of the CDR3: TGTGCCAGCAGCTTGGCCAGCTCCCGCTCCTACGAGCAGTACTTC. Its protein product is CASSLASSRSYEQYF.

The chain combines TRBV5-1 with TRBJ2-7; 8 positions match TRBD2. Per germline, CDR1 SGHRS and CDR2 YFSETQ. The CDR3 contains 15 residues. The junction had 7 bases not matched to a gene; V was cut back by 2 bases and J by 3 bases. The CDR3 loop is CASSLGVAGHYEQYF. Here the CDR3 DNA reads TGCGCCAGCAGCTTAGGTGTAGCGGGACACTACGAGCAGTACTTC.

This clonotype has just a few counts. Germline is not matched at one junction end, which may reflect a read error. The rearrangement links TRBV5-1 to TRBJ2-3; 13 positions match TRBD2. The V gene's germline CDR1 is SGHRS and CDR2 YFSETQ. The CDR3 is 16 amino acids. CDR3: CASSPGLAGITDTQYF. Written as DNA, the CDR3 is TGTGCCAGCAGCCCGGGACTAGCGGGGATTACAGATACGCAGTATTTT.

Written as DNA, the CDR3 is TGTGCCAGCAGTCTCCGCAGAGTGAACACTGAAGCTTTCTTT. Its translation is CASSLRRVNTEAFF. This rearrangement joins TRBV12-3 or TRBV12-4 to TRBJ1-1; D is uncertain. CDR3 length equals 14 residues. The V and J ends lost 5 bases and 0 bases respectively, with 10 bases between them.